The 18 T cell receptor beta chains below were found in one sample sequenced in a study of T-cell reconstitution after alpha-beta-depleted transplantation in children. Unique molecular identifiers were used in preparing the TCRbeta library. TCRdb itself ran the PCR reads through MiXCR, one entry per CDR3 protein. The table has about 24,000 distinct CDR3 sequences, approximately 10% seen once. The source material was PBMCs from the stem cell graft donor, sampled from the stem cell graft. The receptors originated from a human donor who donated a stem cell graft to a child with chronic granulomatous disease.

By its share, this clonotype is medium-sized. The chain combines TRBV27 with TRBJ1-1; possibly TRBD1 for D (5 bases). The CDR3 runs 13 residues. Per germline, CDR1 MNHEY and CDR2 SMNVEV (reference sequence). V was trimmed by 6 bases and J by 4 bases, leaving 12 bases between them. DNA of the CDR3: TGTGCCAGCAGACGAGGGACGGGCACTGAAGCTTTCTTT. It yields the protein CASRRGTGTEAFF.

There are many counts of this clonotype. Germline and junction disagree at one end, which may indicate a read error. The V and J genes are TRBV7-7 and TRBJ2-5, with D tentatively TRBD1 (5 bases). Germline CDR1 is SSHAT and CDR2 is FNYEAQ (reference sequence). The CDR3 extends over 15 amino acids. In DNA, the CDR3 is TGTGCTAGCAGCTTTTTCCCAGGGCCCCAAGAGACCCAGTACTTC. As protein: CASSFFPGPQETQYF.

The rearrangement links TRBV20-1 to TRBJ2-3; 7 bases align to TRBD2. Germline V gene lookup returns CDR1 DFQATT and CDR2 SNEGSKA (reference sequence). Unmatched junction bases numbered 13, after V lost 2 bases and J lost 2 bases. The CDR3 covers 17 residues. CDR3 bases: TGCAGTGCTAGAACCTATCTTGGCGGGAGTTACACAGATACGCAGTATTTT. Amino acids: CSARTYLGGSYTDTQYF.

This clonotype was counted many times. This chain links TRBV29-1 with TRBJ2-5; 7 nucleotides agree with TRBD2. V shed 6 bases, J shed 2 bases, and the junction held 9 bases outside the gene matches. There are 14 residues in the CDR3. The germline CDR1 and CDR2 sequences are SQVTM and ANQGSEA. The CDR3 DNA sequence: TGCAGCGTCAGAACTCTAGCGGCTCAAGAGACCCAGTACTTC. This codes for CSVRTLAAQETQYF.

This clonotype was counted many times. This chain links TRBV5-1 with TRBJ1-4; possible D gene TRBD1, 6 bases. Germline V gene sequence: CDR1 SGHRS, CDR2 YFSETQ. V was clipped by 4 bases and J by 0 bases, with 13 bases between them. The CDR3 is 16 residues long. CDR3 residues: CASSRRQAATNEKLFF. The CDR3 bases are TGCGCCAGCAGCAGGCGACAGGCCGCAACTAATGAAAAACTGTTTTTT.

This clonotype has ten or more counts. The chain recombines TRBV20-1 with TRBJ2-1, with no clear D. This CDR3 is 16 amino acids long. The V gene's germline CDR1 is DFQATT and CDR2 SNEGSKA (reference sequence). Trimming stripped 5 bases from V and 6 bases from J, with 23 bases between. CDR3 amino acids: CSAVPPGQVVLNEQFF. The CDR3 region has the DNA TGCAGTGCTGTGCCCCCCGGGCAGGTGGTCCTCAATGAGCAGTTCTTC.

This clonotype was recorded many times. V and J are TRBV5-1 and TRBJ2-1, with 10 positions matching TRBD2. The germline V gene encodes CDR1 SGHRS and CDR2 YFSETQ. CDR3 length: 15 residues. J was trimmed by 8 bases and V by 0 bases; bases with no gene match: 5. The CDR3 region has the DNA TGCGCCAGCAGCTTGGTTAGCGGGAGGTTGTATGAGCAGTTCTTC. Amino acids: CASSLVSGRLYEQFF.

Ten or more counts support this clonotype. The chain couples TRBV20-1 to TRBJ1-1; D is ambiguous. Germline V gene sequence: CDR1 DFQATT, CDR2 SNEGSKA (reference sequence). This CDR3 is built from 13 residues. Trimming removed 0 bases from V and 5 bases from J, with 10 bases in between. The CDR3 sequence is CSARDGPVTEAFF. The CDR3 nucleotides are TGCAGTGCTAGAGATGGCCCGGTGACTGAAGCTTTCTTT.

CDR3 residues: CASRGTASSGNTIYF. The CDR3 nucleotides are TGCGCCAGCAGAGGGACTGCCAGCTCTGGAAACACCATATATTTT. V gene TRBV10-2 combines with J gene TRBJ1-3; a weak D match, TRBD1 (5 bases). The V end lost 6 bases, the J end lost 0 bases, and 12 bases lay between the germline ends. The CDR3 is 15 residues long. The germline V gene encodes CDR1 WSHSY and CDR2 SAAADI.

This clonotype was seen ten or more times. The V call is TRBV7-2, the J call TRBJ2-1, with D unclear. CDR3 size: 13 residues. Looked up from germline, CDR1 is SGHTA and CDR2 is FQGNSA. Trimming shortened V by 4 bases and J by 7 bases, and 11 bases separated the two germline ends. The CDR3 DNA reads TGTGCCAGCAGCTCTCTTTTAGAAAATGAGCAGTTCTTC. Translated: CASSSLLENEQFF.

This clonotype was found many times. The genes are TRBV25-1 and TRBJ1-1; unclear D gene. The CDR3 is 13 residues long. Germline CDR1 and CDR2: MGHDK and SYGVNS. V was shortened by 3 bases and J by 5 bases, with 10 bases between the two germline ends. The DNA of the CDR3 is TGTGCCAGCAGTGACCAAGGACGGACTGAAGCTTTCTTT. It is translated as CASSDQGRTEAFF.

The table lists this clonotype with a count of one. The rearrangement joins TRBV10-3 to TRBJ1-5, with 8 bases aligning to TRBD1. The V and J ends lost 3 bases and 7 bases, in that order; junction bases with no gene match: 8. CDR3 length: 15 amino acids. Germline V CDR1 and CDR2: ENHRY, SYGVKD. The CDR3, as DNA: TGTGCCATCAGTGAAGGCGGACAGGGTGACCAGCCCCAGCATTTT. Amino acid sequence: CAISEGGQGDQPQHF.

In its sample, this clonotype was seen a few times. This sequence joins TRBV25-1 and TRBJ2-1, with D perhaps matching TRBD2 (5 bases). Germline CDR1 and CDR2: MGHDK and SYGVNS. The CDR3 consists of 14 residues. The V end was cut by 4 bases, the J end by 5 bases, with 12 bases between. CDR3 in DNA: TGTGCCAGCAGTGGACCCCGGGATAACAATGAGCAGTTCTTC. This codes for CASSGPRDNNEQFF.

This clonotype was seen repeatedly, ten times or more. The genes are TRBV4-2 and TRBJ2-3, with unresolved D. Germline V lookup: CDR1 LGHNA, CDR2 YNFKEQ. The CDR3 is made up of 15 amino acids. With 1 base removed from V and 1 base from J, the gap between germline ends came to 9 bases. CDR3 loop: CASSQVSAGTDTQYF. CDR3 nucleotides: TGTGCCAGCAGCCAAGTCTCTGCTGGCACAGATACGCAGTATTTT.

This clonotype came up many times. The genes are TRBV6-2 or TRBV6-3 and TRBJ2-1; D ambiguous. Trimming removed 8 bases at V and 7 bases at J, with 6 bases between. The CDR3 spans 10 residues. Germline V gene lookup returns CDR1 MNHEY and CDR2 SVGEGT. The CDR3 DNA is TGTGCCAGCCTTCCTAATGAGCAGTTCTTC. It specifies CASLPNEQFF.

This clonotype was detected ten times or more. The chain recombines TRBV6-5 with TRBJ2-5; 8 positions match TRBD1. Germline V gene lookup returns CDR1 MNHEY and CDR2 SVGAGI. V was pared by 0 bases and J by 2 bases, with 8 bases of the junction left unmatched. This CDR3 spans 17 amino acids. In nucleotides, the CDR3 is TGTGCCAGCAGTTACTCTAGGGGCAGGGGGCAGCAAGAGACCCAGTACTTC. Encoded protein: CASSYSRGRGQQETQYF.

This clonotype was observed many times. The V and J genes are TRBV3-1 and TRBJ1-5; tentative D call: TRBD1 (5 bases). The CDR3 extends over 15 amino acids. Germline loops: CDR1 LGHDT, CDR2 YNNKEL (reference sequence). V was trimmed by 1 base and J by 13 bases, leaving 20 bases between them. CDR3 region: CASSQGVNGGAPQHF. The CDR3 nucleotides are TGTGCCAGCAGCCAAGGGGTGAACGGGGGAGCTCCTCAGCATTTT.

This clonotype showed up many times. The chain carries TRBV5-5 and TRBJ1-5; unclear D gene. Germline lookup yields CDR1 SGHKS and CDR2 YYEKEE (reference sequence). The germline V and J ends were trimmed by 0 bases and 6 bases, with 13 bases remaining between them. This CDR3 contains 15 residues. CDR3 nucleotides: TGTGCCAGCAGCTTGGTCGATTCCGGCGGTCAGCCCCAGCATTTT. Translated, it gives CASSLVDSGGQPQHF.